This T cell receptor (beta chain) was sequenced during a study of blood T cell repertoires in COVID-19. Recruited during active infection, patients (from Seattle) were subsequently followed longitudinally. V was trimmed by 3 bases and J by 1 base, leaving 7 bases between them. The CDR3 loop spans 13 amino acids. Germline V gene sequence: CDR1 SGHAT, CDR2 FQNNGV. In the authors' methods: The authors estimated nucleated cell counts from reference gene primer amplification. Here immunoSEQ multiplex PCR was the method, and the copy in TCRdb shows in-frame clones only, minus some. The V and J calls and clone size come from that table; D and trimming were worked out from the DNA. The table lists 250,000 to 350,000 clones, roughly 90% of them singletons.

The chain employs TRBV11-2 and TRBJ2-7; tentative D call: TRBD2 (5 bases). The sample was peripheral blood. This TCR came from a woman between 65 and 79 years old with COVID-19, enrolled during active disease. The CDR3 region has the DNA TGTGCCAGCAGCTTTCCGGGATCCTACGAGCAGTACTTC. This translates into CASSFPGSYEQYF.